Listed here is a single T cell receptor (beta chain). Its recognized antigen is unknown. No base quality values were provided; no much bigger clone lies one nucleotide off. The time point label of this sample denotes: baseline before first vaccination. The treatment or condition label, read with the paper, signifies: meningococcal conjugate vaccine given as trial control. Samples from vaccinated people were obtained from the UK trials COV001 and COV002, which included a single-blind randomized controlled phase 2/3 trial of AZD1222 (ChAdOx1 nCoV-19) in healthy adults. Trial participant PBMC samples were collected at day 0 and day 28 after the second dose for TCRbeta chain sequencing. The germline V gene (reference sequence) gives CDR1 as MNHEY and CDR2 as SMNVEV. Trimming at the junction amounts to 2 bases on V and 1 base on J, and the germline ends lie 5 bases apart. The CDR3 sequence holds 13 residues, the cysteine and phenylalanine included. The sequence is cut down to CDR3 DNA, 39 bases in frame from base 1.

The source of the sample is a study of T cell responses to AZD1222 COVID-19 vaccine (dated by TCRdb to the early 2020s). As for the study more broadly: TCR sequencing covered roughly 230 trial participants: 200 to 220 given two doses of AZD1222 and around 26 given two doses of MenACWY control vaccine. Enrollment into the trials was organized by age into subgroups of 18-55, 56-69 and 70-plus years, and those subgroups contained around 150, 28 and 57 TCR-sequenced participants, respectively.

The investigation overall reported the following: Participants were mostly white British, with more females than males. The authors suggested clonal diversity may have been underestimated. The 56-69-year group was small, and its depth increase did not reach significance, likely because of low power. Conclusions about previously exposed vaccinees are limited, since just five or six AZD1222 recipients were seropositive for SARS-CoV-2 at baseline. Reportedly, almost half of the unique spike-specific TCRs recognized epitopes lying outside the regions that are mutated in the B.1.351 and B.1.1.7 variants. The vaccine-associated CD4 TCRs covered the entire spike protein, and the dominant responses fell in regions 160-218 and 743-854. Because no day 14 peak-response samples were available, the repertoires could be characterized only after the peak T cell response. After two AZD1222 doses, both the breadth and the depth of spike-specific TCRs were significantly higher than at day 0 and than in MenACWY recipients.

The CDR3 regions of human TCRbeta chains were analyzed by immunosequencing. In the source study's methods: TCRs in the repertoires were matched against a reference library of SARS-CoV-2-specific TCRs that had been generated with the MIRA antigen-specificity platform. Breadth was defined as the fraction of unique TCRs that were SARS-CoV-2-associated, and depth was defined as the fraction of total T cells that were SARS-CoV-2-associated. Using the MIRA data, each spike-specific TCR was assigned both to the spike region to which the TCR was reactive and to a CD4 or CD8 class. Log10-transformed breadth and depth values were compared by one-way ANOVA with Sidak's multiple comparisons tests. The source is immuneACCESS, and TCRdb retained only in-frame sequences with V and J called. Part of the clones is not carried over; for the studies checked, unresolved V genes explain less than half of this, and the remainder is unexplained. V and J calls and clone size are given by that table; D and trimming were obtained from the DNA. For this sample there are roughly 150,000 clones; about nine tenths appear just once. The ten largest account for 3% to 4% of the sample.

The input for sequencing was peripheral blood, taken on day 0 of MenACWY control vaccination. In this chain, TRBV27 is recombined with TRBJ1-2; the D gene cannot be named for sure. The TCR originated in an adult in good health. The DNA reads TGTGCCAGCAGTTTAGCACTTAACTATGGCTACACCTTC. This sequence encodes CASSLALNYGYTF.